Presented here are 14 T cell receptor beta chains from one specimen sequenced in a study of T cell changes during pregnancy in multiple sclerosis. Clones were sequenced by immunoSEQ multiplex PCR, and TCRdb holds only the in-frame ones, with some missing. The sample has roughly 37,000 clones, about 90% seen once. Here the sequenced sample was CD8+ T cells from peripheral blood mononuclear cells, taken before pregnancy. These receptors all come from a female donor with multiple sclerosis, enrolled in a pregnancy study.

This chain joins TRBV5-6 and TRBJ2-3; 8 bases agree with TRBD1. Germline V gene data show CDR1 as SGHDT and CDR2 as YYEEEE. J was trimmed by 6 bases and V by 1 base; bases with no gene match: 10. The length of the CDR3 is 16 residues. The CDR3 region has the DNA TGTGCCAGCAGCTTGAGCCGGGACAGGCTGTCGGATACGCAGTATTTT. This encodes CASSLSRDRLSDTQYF.

Of note for this clone: A junction end diverges from the germline sequence, so it may reflect a read error. The chain uses TRBV5-1 and TRBJ1-1; weak D call: TRBD1 (5 bases). Germline CDR1 and CDR2: SGHRS and YFSETQ. This CDR3 has 13 amino acids. The CDR3 reads CASSLDTNTEAFF. CDR3 in DNA: TGCGCCAGCAGTTTGGACACGAACACTGAAGCTTTCTTT.

The CDR3, as DNA: TGTGCCAGCAGTTCCTTCCCTGACGGAGACGAGCAGTACTTC. This codes for CASSSFPDGDEQYF. The chain is built from TRBV6-5 and TRBJ2-7, with D hard to call. The CDR3 runs to 14 residues. Germline values: CDR1 MNHEY, CDR2 SVGAGI. V was pared by 4 bases and J by 5 bases, with 15 bases between.

The genes are TRBV7-9 and TRBJ1-3; 10 bases align to TRBD1. This CDR3 has 15 amino acids. Germline values: CDR1 SEHNR, CDR2 FQNEAQ (reference sequence). V gave up 5 bases and J gave up 7 bases; unmatched junction bases: 8. The CDR3 DNA is TGTGCCAGCAGCCCGGCGGGACAGGGGAGGAACACCATATATTTT. Residues: CASSPAGQGRNTIYF. The whole variable domain, remainder taken from reference TRBV7-9 and TRBJ1-3, is DTGVSQNPRHKITKRGQNVTFRCDPISEHNRLYWYRQTLGQGPEFLTYFQNEAQLEKSRLLSDRFSAERPKGSFSTLEIQRTEQGDSAMYLCASSPAGQGRNTIYFGEGSWLTVV.

The CDR3 here is CASSVEITALDGYTF. DNA for the CDR3: TGTGCCAGCAGCGTAGAAATTACCGCGCTGGATGGCTACACCTTC. This chain joins TRBV9 and TRBJ1-2, with unresolved D. Trimming stripped 0 bases from V and 6 bases from J, with 15 bases between. CDR1 is SGDLS and CDR2 is YYNGEE in the germline V gene. This CDR3 has 15 residues.

The chain recombines TRBV29-1 with TRBJ2-7; TRBD2 matches 7 bases. In germline, CDR1 is SQVTM, CDR2 ANQGSEA. The CDR3 runs 13 residues. With V trimmed by 2 bases and J by 5 bases, 6 bases remained unmatched. The CDR3: CSVEPRGGDEQYF. CDR3 nucleotides: TGCAGCGTTGAACCCCGGGGAGGGGACGAGCAGTACTTC.

The chain couples TRBV9 to TRBJ2-3; 9 nucleotides match TRBD1. The CDR3 is 20 amino acids. V gave up 2 bases and J gave up 2 bases; unmatched junction bases: 18. Germline-derived CDR1 and CDR2 are SGDLS and YYNGEE. For the CDR3, the DNA is TGTGCCAGCAGCGTTAGATCCGGGACAGGGTACCCCTCCTCCACAGATACGCAGTATTTT. Translation: CASSVRSGTGYPSSTDTQYF.

The V gene is TRBV27, the J gene TRBJ2-7; 11 positions agree with TRBD1. This CDR3 has 14 residues. V lost 6 bases and J lost 5; bases outside the gene matches: 6. Looked up from germline, CDR1 is MNHEY and CDR2 is SMNVEV (reference sequence). The CDR3 DNA sequence: TGTGCCAGCAGCACCGGGACAGGGGGGAACGAGCAGTACTTC. Its protein is CASSTGTGGNEQYF.

V and J are TRBV2 and TRBJ2-6, with 10 bases that match TRBD1. Germline V gives CDR1 SNHLY, CDR2 FYNNEI. V dropped 4 bases and J dropped 3; count of bases not matched to a gene: 6. CDR3 size: 17 residues. The CDR3 here is CASSAQGQGNGANVLTF. The CDR3 DNA is TGTGCCAGCAGTGCGCAGGGACAGGGGAATGGGGCCAACGTCCTGACTTTC. Using reference TRBV2 and TRBJ2-6 for the parts outside the CDR3, the full variable domain is EPEVTQTPSHQVTQMGQEVILRCVPISNHLYFYWYRQILGQKVEFLVSFYNNEISEKSEIFDDQFSVERPDGSNFTLKIRSTKLEDSAMYFCASSAQGQGNGANVLTFGAGSRLTVL.

The J gene is TRBJ1-1, the V gene TRBV6-1; 8 nucleotides align to TRBD1. J was trimmed by 0 bases and V by 11 bases; bases with no gene match: 5. Germline V gives CDR1 MNHNS, CDR2 SASEGT. The CDR3 runs to 13 residues. The CDR3 loop is CAGGDRLNTEAFF. In nucleotides, the CDR3 is TGTGCCGGAGGGGACAGGTTGAACACTGAAGCTTTCTTT.

The chain employs TRBV19 and TRBJ2-5, with TRBD2 matching over 9 bases. CDR1 and CDR2 from the germline V gene are LNHDA and SQIVND (reference sequence). This CDR3 spans 15 amino acids. J lost 1 base, V lost 5 bases, and 5 bases had no gene match. The CDR3 coding sequence is TGTGCCAGTAGTCCGCGGGGGGGCCCCCAAGAGACCCAGTACTTC. Its translation: CASSPRGGPQETQYF.

The sample holds one count of this clone. The rearrangement links TRBV9 to TRBJ2-7; 7 bases line up with TRBD2. CDR3 length: 14 amino acids. Germline CDR1 reads SGDLS; CDR2 reads YYNGEE. Trimming removed 3 bases from V and 4 bases from J; junction bases left unmatched: 7. The CDR3 loop reads CASSGSSGTYEQYF. DNA of the CDR3: TGTGCCAGCAGCGGCTCTAGCGGAACTTACGAGCAGTACTTC. Complete variable domain (other parts from reference TRBV9 and TRBJ2-7): DSGVTQTPKHLITATGQRVTLRCSPRSGDLSVYWYQQSLDQGLQFLIQYYNGEERAKGNILERFSAQQFPDLHSELNLSSLELGDSALYFCASSGSSGTYEQYFGPGTRLTVT.

The V gene is TRBV27, the J gene TRBJ2-5, with 15 bases identical to TRBD2. The V and J ends lost 4 bases and 3 bases, in that order; junction bases with no gene match: 3. CDR1 is MNHEY, CDR2 SMNVEV, per germline (reference sequence). The CDR3 runs to 16 residues. In nucleotides, the CDR3 is TGTGCCAGCAGTTCACGGACTAGCGGGAGGGAAGAGACCCAGTACTTC. It codes for CASSSRTSGREETQYF.

The rearrangement joins TRBV19 to TRBJ2-1, with D tentatively TRBD1 (6 bases). The CDR3 loop spans 15 amino acids. V lost 7 bases, J lost 1 base, and 14 bases lay in between. Per the germline V gene, CDR1 is LNHDA and CDR2 is SQIVND (reference sequence). The CDR3 coding sequence is TGTGCCAGTACCTACAGGGTAGGGTCCTACAATGAGCAGTTCTTC. It encodes CASTYRVGSYNEQFF. The full variable domain, with the rest looked up from reference TRBV19 and TRBJ2-1, is DGGITQSPKYLFRKEGQNVTLSCEQNLNHDAMYWYRQDPGQGLRLIYYSQIVNDFQKGDIAEGYSVSREKKESFPLTVTSAQKNPTAFYLCASTYRVGSYNEQFFGPGTRLTVL.